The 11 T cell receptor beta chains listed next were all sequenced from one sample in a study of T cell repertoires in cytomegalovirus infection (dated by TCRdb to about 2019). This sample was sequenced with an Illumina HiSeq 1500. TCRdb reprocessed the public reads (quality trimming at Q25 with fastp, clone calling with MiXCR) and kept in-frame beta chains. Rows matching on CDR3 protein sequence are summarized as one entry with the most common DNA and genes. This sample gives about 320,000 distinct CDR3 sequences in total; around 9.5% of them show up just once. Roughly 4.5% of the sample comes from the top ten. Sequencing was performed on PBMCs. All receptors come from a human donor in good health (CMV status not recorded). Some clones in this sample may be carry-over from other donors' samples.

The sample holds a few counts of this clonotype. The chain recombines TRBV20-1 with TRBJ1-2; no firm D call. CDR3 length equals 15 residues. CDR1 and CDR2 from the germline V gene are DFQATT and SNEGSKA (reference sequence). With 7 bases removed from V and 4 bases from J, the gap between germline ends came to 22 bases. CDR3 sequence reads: CSVPDGADAAYGYTF. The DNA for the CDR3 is TGCAGTGTCCCCGACGGCGCGGACGCCGCCTATGGCTACACCTTC.

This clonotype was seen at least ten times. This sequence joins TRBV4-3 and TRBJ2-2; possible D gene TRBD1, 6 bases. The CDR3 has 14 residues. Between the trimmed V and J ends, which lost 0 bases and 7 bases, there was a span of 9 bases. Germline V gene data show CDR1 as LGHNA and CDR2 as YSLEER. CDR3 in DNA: TGCGCCAGCAGCCAAGATTCAGGGGTCGGGGAGCTGTTTTTT. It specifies CASSQDSGVGELFF.

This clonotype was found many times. The CDR3 is CASSQRAWGNTEAFF. The CDR3 DNA reads TGCGCCAGCAGCCAAAGGGCGTGGGGGAACACTGAAGCTTTCTTT. This chain joins TRBV4-3 and TRBJ1-1; unclear D gene. Germline loops: CDR1 LGHNA, CDR2 YSLEER. This CDR3 contains 15 residues. Trimming stripped 2 bases from V and 1 base from J, with 11 bases between.

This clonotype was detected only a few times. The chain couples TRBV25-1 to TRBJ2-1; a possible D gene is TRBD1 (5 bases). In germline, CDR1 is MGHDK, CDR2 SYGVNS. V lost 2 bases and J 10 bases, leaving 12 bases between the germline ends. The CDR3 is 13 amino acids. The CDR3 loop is CASSEKGPREQFF. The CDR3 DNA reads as TGTGCCAGCAGTGAAAAGGGGCCCAGGGAGCAGTTCTTC.

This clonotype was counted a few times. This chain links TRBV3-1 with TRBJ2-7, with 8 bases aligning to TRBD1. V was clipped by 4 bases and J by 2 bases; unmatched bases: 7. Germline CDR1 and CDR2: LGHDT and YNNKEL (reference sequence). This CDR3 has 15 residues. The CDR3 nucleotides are TGTGCCAGCAGCCCTCGACAGGGGTTTCCCTACGAGCAGTACTTC. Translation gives CASSPRQGFPYEQYF.

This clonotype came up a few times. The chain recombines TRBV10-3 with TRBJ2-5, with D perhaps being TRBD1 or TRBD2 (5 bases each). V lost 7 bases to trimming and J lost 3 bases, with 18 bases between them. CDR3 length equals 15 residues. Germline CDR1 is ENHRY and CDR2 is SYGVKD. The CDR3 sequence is CAITWGSVPEETQYF. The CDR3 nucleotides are TGTGCCATCACCTGGGGGTCCGTGCCGGAAGAGACCCAGTACTTC.

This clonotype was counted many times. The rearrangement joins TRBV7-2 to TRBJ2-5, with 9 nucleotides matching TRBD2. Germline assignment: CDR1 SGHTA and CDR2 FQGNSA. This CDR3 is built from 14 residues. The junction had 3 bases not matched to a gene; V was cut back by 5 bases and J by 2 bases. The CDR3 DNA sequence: TGTGCCAGCAGCCGCGGGGGGGGGCAAGAGACCCAGTACTTC. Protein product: CASSRGGGQETQYF. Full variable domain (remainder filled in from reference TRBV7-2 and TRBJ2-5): GAGVSQSPSNKVTEKGKDVELRCDPISGHTALYWYRQSLGQGLEFLIYFQGNSAPDKSGLPSDRFSAERTGGSVSTLTIQRTQQEDSAVYLCASSRGGGQETQYFGPGTRLLVL.

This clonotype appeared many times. The CDR3 loop is CASSLRGRAAARFF. CDR3 bases: TGTGCCAGCAGCTTAAGGGGCCGGGCCGCGGCGCGGTTCTTC. The rearrangement links TRBV7-2 to TRBJ2-1, with TRBD1 as a possible D gene (5 bases). CDR1 is SGHTA and CDR2 is FQGNSA in the germline V gene. V shed 2 bases and J shed 15 bases, with 20 bases lying between them. This CDR3 region has 14 residues. Full variable domain (remainder filled in from reference TRBV7-2 and TRBJ2-1): GAGVSQSPSNKVTEKGKDVELRCDPISGHTALYWYRQSLGQGLEFLIYFQGNSAPDKSGLPSDRFSAERTGGSVSTLTIQRTQQEDSAVYLCASSLRGRAAARFFGPGTRLTVL.

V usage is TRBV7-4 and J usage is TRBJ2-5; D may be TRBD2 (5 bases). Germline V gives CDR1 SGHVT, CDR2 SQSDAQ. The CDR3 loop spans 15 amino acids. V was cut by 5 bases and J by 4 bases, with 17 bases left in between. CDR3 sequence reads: CASSPPGVLGETQYF. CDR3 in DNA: TGTGCCAGCAGCCCTCCCGGGGTTCTTGGAGAGACCCAGTACTTC.

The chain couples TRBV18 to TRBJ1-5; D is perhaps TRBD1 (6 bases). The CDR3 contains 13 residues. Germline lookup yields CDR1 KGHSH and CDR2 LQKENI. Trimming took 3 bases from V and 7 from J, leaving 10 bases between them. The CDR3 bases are TGTGCCAGCTCACCTCAGGGGAGGCAGCCCCAGCATTTT. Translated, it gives CASSPQGRQPQHF.

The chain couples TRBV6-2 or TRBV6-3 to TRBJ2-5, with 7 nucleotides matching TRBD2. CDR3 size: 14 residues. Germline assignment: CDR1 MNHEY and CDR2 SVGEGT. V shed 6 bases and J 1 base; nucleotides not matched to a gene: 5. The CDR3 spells CASRVWTSQETQYF. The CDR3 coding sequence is TGTGCCAGCAGAGTATGGACTAGCCAAGAGACCCAGTACTTC.